This T cell receptor (beta chain) was identified during a study of T cells after yellow fever vaccination. UMIs were added to TCR cDNA along with a universal primer site when it was made by 5'RACE template switching. TCRdb re-derived calls from the 5' RACE reads in MiXCR, one entry per CDR3 protein. The sample holds approximately 350,000 distinct CDR3 sequences, 9.5% to 13% seen once. The CDR3 extends over 13 amino acids. Germline V CDR1 and CDR2: MGHRA, YSYEKL. V dropped 3 bases and J dropped 4 bases, with 7 bases sitting between them. Findings and caveats of the study: The study found a weaker secondary response that peaked faster, day 5 versus 15. High-abundance clonotypes from the bulk population could contaminate FACS-sorted repertoires. The study re-detected most primary-vaccination clones after the booster (approximately 97% CD4, around 90% CD8).

On this clonotype itself: What it binds is not known.

This TCR was sampled from a man between 18 and 29 years old who received the YFV17D yellow fever vaccine. The rearrangement links TRBV4-1 to TRBJ1-5; unclear D gene. The source was PBMCs, collected on the day of the first yellow fever vaccination. The chain's CDR3 is CASSQASNQPQHF. Written as DNA, the CDR3 is TGCGCCAGCAGCCAGGCGTCTAATCAGCCCCAGCATTTT.